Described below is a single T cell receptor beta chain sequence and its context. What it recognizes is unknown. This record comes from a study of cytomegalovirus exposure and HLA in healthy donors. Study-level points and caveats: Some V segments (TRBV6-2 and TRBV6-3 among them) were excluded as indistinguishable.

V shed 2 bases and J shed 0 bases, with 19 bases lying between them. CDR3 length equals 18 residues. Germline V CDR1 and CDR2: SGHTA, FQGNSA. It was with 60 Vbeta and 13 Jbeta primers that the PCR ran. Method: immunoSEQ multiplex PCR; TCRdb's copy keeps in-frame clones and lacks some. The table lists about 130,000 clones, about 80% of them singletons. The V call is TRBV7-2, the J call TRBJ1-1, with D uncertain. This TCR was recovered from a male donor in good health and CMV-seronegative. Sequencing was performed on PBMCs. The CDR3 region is CASSLFAGRPGVNTEAFF. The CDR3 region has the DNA TGTGCCAGCAGCTTATTTGCTGGGAGACCGGGTGTGAACACTGAAGCTTTCTTT. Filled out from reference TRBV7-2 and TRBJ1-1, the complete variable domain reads GAGVSQSPSNKVTEKGKDVELRCDPISGHTALYWYRQSLGQGLEFLIYFQGNSAPDKSGLPSDRFSAERTGGSVSTLTIQRTQQEDSAVYLCASSLFAGRPGVNTEAFFGQGTRLTVV.